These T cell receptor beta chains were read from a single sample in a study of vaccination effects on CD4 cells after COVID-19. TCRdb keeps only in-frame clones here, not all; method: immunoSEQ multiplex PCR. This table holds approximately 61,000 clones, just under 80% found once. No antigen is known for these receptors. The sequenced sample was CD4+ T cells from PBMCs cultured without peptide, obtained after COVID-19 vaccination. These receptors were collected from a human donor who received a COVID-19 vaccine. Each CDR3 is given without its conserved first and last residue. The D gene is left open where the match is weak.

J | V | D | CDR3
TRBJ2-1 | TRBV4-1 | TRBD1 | ASSQDPGQGANEQF
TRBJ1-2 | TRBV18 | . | ASSPAATANYGYT
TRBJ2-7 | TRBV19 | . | ASSIRFRGGYEQY
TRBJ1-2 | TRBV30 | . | AWSVVGDRYGYT
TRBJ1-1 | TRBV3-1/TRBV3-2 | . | ASRPMGGPNTEAF
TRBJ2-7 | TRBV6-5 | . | ASSWRAEVTYEQY
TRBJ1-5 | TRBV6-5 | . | ASSYGFGGDQPQH
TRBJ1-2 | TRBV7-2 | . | ASRPTDYGYT
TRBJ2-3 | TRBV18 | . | ASSVDHTQY
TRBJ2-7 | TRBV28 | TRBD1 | ASRLGTGVRLGGSYEQY
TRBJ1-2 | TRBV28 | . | ASSLGVGGRVT
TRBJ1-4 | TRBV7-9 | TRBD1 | ASSSGQGASEKLF
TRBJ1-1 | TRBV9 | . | ASSPHRVSSLVGAF
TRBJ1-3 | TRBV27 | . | ASREQGTGNTIY
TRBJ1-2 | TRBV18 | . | ASSPARVNYGYT
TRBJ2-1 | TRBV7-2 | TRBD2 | ASSDRLAGPYNEQF
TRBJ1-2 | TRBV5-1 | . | ASSLGQGVTYGYT
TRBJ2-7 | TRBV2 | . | ASRETTVVVEQY
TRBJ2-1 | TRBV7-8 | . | ASSLIFDPGRNNEQF
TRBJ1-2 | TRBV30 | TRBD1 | AWSRQGALDYGYT
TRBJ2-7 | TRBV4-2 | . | ASSQDRVYEQY
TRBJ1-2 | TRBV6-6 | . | ASSSFIRASNYGYT
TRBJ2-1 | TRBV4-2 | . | ASSRETGQNEQF
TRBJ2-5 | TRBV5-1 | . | ASKSGETQY
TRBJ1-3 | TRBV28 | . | ASSLVTERNTIY
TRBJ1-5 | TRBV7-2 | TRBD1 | ASSLDQGARQPQH
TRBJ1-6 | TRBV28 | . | ASSLSAETSYNSPLH